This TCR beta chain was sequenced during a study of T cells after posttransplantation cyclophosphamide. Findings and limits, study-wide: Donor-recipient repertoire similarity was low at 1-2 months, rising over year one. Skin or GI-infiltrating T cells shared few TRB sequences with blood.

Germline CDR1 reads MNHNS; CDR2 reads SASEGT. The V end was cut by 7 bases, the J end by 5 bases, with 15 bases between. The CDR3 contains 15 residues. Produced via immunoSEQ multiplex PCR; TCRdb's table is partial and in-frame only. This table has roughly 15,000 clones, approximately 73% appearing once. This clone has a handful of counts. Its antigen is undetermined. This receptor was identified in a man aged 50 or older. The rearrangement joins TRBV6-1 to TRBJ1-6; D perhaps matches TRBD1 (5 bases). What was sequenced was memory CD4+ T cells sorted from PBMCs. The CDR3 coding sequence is TGTGCCAGCACCTCGGGGGATAGGAATAATTCACCCCTCCACTTT. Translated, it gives CASTSGDRNNSPLHF.